These T cell receptor beta chains were read from a single sample in a study of OX40 agonist ivuxolimab in advanced cancers. TCRdb's copy holds only in-frame clones and misses some; the assay was immunoSEQ multiplex PCR. The table records tens of thousands of clones, around 94% of them present only once. Sample: CD4+ or CD8+ T cells sorted from blood, taken in a trial of the OX40 agonist ivuxolimab. The receptor source for this set is an adult with an advanced solid tumor such as melanoma, head and neck, liver or kidney cancer. Both conserved end residues are part of each CDR3. Fields, in order: V gene, J gene, CDR3 protein.

V gene: TRBV7-9
J gene: TRBJ2-2
CDR3 protein: CASSFDGRDTGELFF

V gene: TRBV27
J gene: TRBJ2-5
CDR3 protein: CASSLKPGTAKETQYF

V gene: TRBV10-3
J gene: TRBJ1-2
CDR3 protein: CAISEGGSFYGYTF

V gene: TRBV27
J gene: TRBJ2-3
CDR3 protein: CASSSAGTFTDTQYF

V gene: TRBV30
J gene: TRBJ2-5
CDR3 protein: CAWSWSAQETQYF

V gene: TRBV5-6
J gene: TRBJ1-5
CDR3 protein: CASSSQGAQVNQPQHF

V gene: TRBV5-6
J gene: TRBJ2-1
CDR3 protein: CASSLTELSYNEQFF

V gene: TRBV28
J gene: TRBJ2-1
CDR3 protein: CASSLYSDEQFF

V gene: TRBV6-5
J gene: TRBJ2-5
CDR3 protein: CASSGPGRETQYF

V gene: TRBV6-1
J gene: TRBJ2-7
CDR3 protein: CASSEAQGIEYEQYF

V gene: TRBV28
J gene: TRBJ1-2
CDR3 protein: CASGTGVDGYTF

V gene: TRBV27
J gene: TRBJ1-1
CDR3 protein: CASSLLGGSEAFF

V gene: TRBV27
J gene: TRBJ1-1
CDR3 protein: CASRTMNTEAFF

V gene: TRBV20-1
J gene: TRBJ2-7
CDR3 protein: CSARPWDEQYF

V gene: TRBV20-1
J gene: TRBJ2-1
CDR3 protein: CSATIGHEQFF

V gene: TRBV7-6
J gene: TRBJ2-5
CDR3 protein: CASSPPGQETQYF

V gene: TRBV7-9
J gene: TRBJ1-3
CDR3 protein: CASSPRDPGNTIYF

V gene: TRBV10-1
J gene: TRBJ2-3
CDR3 protein: CASSHWTDRTDTQYF

V gene: TRBV5-6
J gene: TRBJ1-1
CDR3 protein: CASSLDGQSLNTEAFF

V gene: TRBV28
J gene: TRBJ1-1
CDR3 protein: CASSLTTFGTEAFF

V gene: TRBV15
J gene: TRBJ1-5
CDR3 protein: CATSVGRGPNQPQHF

V gene: TRBV5-1
J gene: TRBJ2-5
CDR3 protein: CASSLDTRSIQETQYF

V gene: TRBV11-2
J gene: TRBJ1-6
CDR3 protein: CASSSSDRGSPLHF

V gene: TRBV15
J gene: TRBJ2-1
CDR3 protein: CATSEGGNEQFF

V gene: TRBV28
J gene: TRBJ1-5
CDR3 protein: CASSPDRPNQPQHF

V gene: TRBV19
J gene: TRBJ1-5
CDR3 protein: CASSIDSPSNQPQHF

V gene: TRBV7-9
J gene: TRBJ2-3
CDR3 protein: CASSLGREEDTQYF

V gene: TRBV15
J gene: TRBJ2-2
CDR3 protein: CATSRAGITGELFF

V gene: TRBV2
J gene: TRBJ2-1
CDR3 protein: CASSEFKVPVNNVGSYNEQFF

V gene: TRBV15
J gene: TRBJ2-4
CDR3 protein: CATSRIRSAKNIQYF